This passage covers 17 T cell receptor beta chains from one sample sequenced in a study of blood T cell repertoires in COVID-19. Method: immunoSEQ multiplex PCR; TCRdb's copy keeps in-frame clones and lacks some. The data show about 160,000 clones, about 80% seen once. The sample comprised peripheral blood. The source is a woman older than 75 with acute or convalescent COVID-19.

The chain uses TRBV6-5 and TRBJ2-1, with 14 bases identical to TRBD2. This CDR3 comprises 15 residues. J was trimmed by 8 bases and V by 1 base; bases with no gene match: 1. Germline assignment: CDR1 MNHEY and CDR2 SVGAGI. CDR3 sequence (DNA): TGTGCCAGCAGTTACTGGGGACTAGCGGGAGATGAGCAGTTCTTC. It specifies CASSYWGLAGDEQFF.

The chain joins TRBV30 to TRBJ1-2; D is uncertain. Germline CDR1 reads GTSNPN; CDR2 reads SVGIG (reference sequence). This CDR3 comprises 13 residues. V lost 0 bases and J lost 4, with 9 bases in between. The CDR3 sequence is CAWSVYGGYGYTF. DNA of the CDR3: TGTGCCTGGAGTGTATACGGTGGCTATGGCTACACCTTC.

Only one count was recorded for this clone. The CDR3 DNA reads TGCGCCAGCAGCTTGGACCTAGCGAAGACGAACACCGGGGAGCTGTTTTTT. It translates to CASSLDLAKTNTGELFF. J is TRBJ2-2 and V is TRBV5-1; tentatively, D is TRBD2 (6 bases). The V gene's germline CDR1 is SGHRS and CDR2 YFSETQ. The CDR3 has 17 amino acids. V shed 0 bases and J shed 0 bases, with 12 bases lying between them. The entire variable domain, with the rest obtained from reference TRBV5-1 and TRBJ2-2, is as follows: KAGVTQTPRYLIKTRGQQVTLSCSPISGHRSVSWYQQTPGQGLQFLFEYFSETQRNKGNFPGRFSGRQFSNSRSEMNVSTLELGDSALYLCASSLDLAKTNTGELFFGEGSRLTVL.

This CDR3 reads CASSQTGLREKLFF. The CDR3 nucleotides read TGTGCCAGCAGCCAGACAGGGTTACGGGAAAAACTGTTTTTT. V gene TRBV3-1 (or the pseudogene TRBV3-2) combines with J gene TRBJ1-4; 7 bases are a match to TRBD1. The CDR3 spans 14 residues. Germline V gene sequence: CDR1 LGHDT, CDR2 YNNKEL (reference sequence). With 3 bases clipped from V and 8 bases from J, the junction kept 6 bases outside the gene matches.

This chain uses TRBV27 with TRBJ1-5; 8 nucleotides line up with TRBD1. The CDR3 covers 17 residues. Germline V CDR1 and CDR2: MNHEY, SMNVEV (reference sequence). Unmatched junction bases numbered 17, after V lost 8 bases and J lost 5 bases. As DNA, the CDR3 is TGTGCCAGCGAGAGATCATACCGGACAGGGTCTCATCAGCCCCAGCATTTT. Amino acid sequence: CASERSYRTGSHQPQHF.

This chain links TRBV3-1 (or the pseudogene TRBV3-2) with TRBJ1-2; TRBD1 matches at 9 bases. V dropped 6 bases and J dropped 4; count of bases not matched to a gene: 12. CDR3 length: 16 residues. Germline V CDR1 and CDR2: LGHDT, YNNKEL (reference sequence). This CDR3 reads CASSQGSGTGIYGYTF. DNA for the CDR3: TGTGCCAGCAGTCAGGGTTCCGGGACAGGGATCTATGGCTACACCTTC.

This clone is a singleton in its sample. The chain uses TRBV5-6 and TRBJ1-5; no reliable D call. The CDR3 consists of 17 residues. V was trimmed by 0 bases and J by 2 bases, leaving 15 bases between them. Germline V gives CDR1 SGHDT, CDR2 YYEEEE. The CDR3 DNA reads as TGTGCCAGCAGCTTGGGTCTCGAAATTGAGGGCAATCAGCCCCAGCATTTT. Its translation is CASSLGLEIEGNQPQHF.

V gene TRBV12-3 or TRBV12-4 combines with J gene TRBJ2-6; unclear D gene. The CDR3 sequence is 13 residues long. Trimming took 7 bases from V and 1 from J, leaving 5 bases between them. The CDR3: CASTESGANVLTF. The CDR3 nucleotides read TGTGCCAGCACCGAGTCTGGGGCCAACGTCCTGACTTTC.

The chain recombines TRBV10-3 with TRBJ2-3, with TRBD1 matching 12 bases. Per the germline V gene, CDR1 is ENHRY and CDR2 is SYGVKD. The CDR3 has 14 amino acids. Germline trimming cut 10 bases from V and 5 bases from J; bases unmatched to any gene: 7. The CDR3 nucleotides are TGTGCCACAGGGGACAGGGGGCAGGGAGATACGCAGTATTTT. Its protein product is CATGDRGQGDTQYF.

The V call is TRBV9, the J call TRBJ2-2, with TRBD2 matching 10 bases. Losses at the gene ends were 4 bases for V and 3 bases for J; bases not matched to a gene: 3. The CDR3 totals 15 residues. The germline CDR1 and CDR2 sequences are SGDLS and YYNGEE. The CDR3 loop reads CASSPGLADTGELFF. CDR3 nucleotides: TGTGCCAGCAGCCCCGGACTAGCGGACACCGGGGAGCTGTTTTTT.

This chain uses TRBV7-9 with TRBJ2-1; no reliable D call. This CDR3 has 13 residues. CDR1 SEHNR and CDR2 FQNEAQ come from the germline V gene (reference sequence). V was clipped by 5 bases and J by 4 bases, with 9 bases between them. In DNA form, the CDR3 reads TGTGCCAGCAGCCTAAGCCGTTACAATGAGCAGTTCTTC. It codes for CASSLSRYNEQFF.

Only a few counts were recorded for this clone. The J gene is TRBJ2-7, the V gene TRBV6-5, with D perhaps TRBD1 (6 bases). There are 14 residues in the CDR3. The germline V and J ends were trimmed by 6 bases and 0 bases, with 12 bases remaining between them. CDR1 is MNHEY, CDR2 SVGAGI, per germline. CDR3 amino acids: CASRRDTGSYEQYF. In DNA, the CDR3 is TGTGCCAGCAGGAGGGACACGGGCTCCTACGAGCAGTACTTC.

The chain couples TRBV3-1 (or the pseudogene TRBV3-2) to TRBJ2-7; D gene unclear. V lost 2 bases, J lost 4 bases, and 3 bases lay in between. Germline V gene lookup returns CDR1 LGHDT and CDR2 YNNKEL (reference sequence). This CDR3 has 11 amino acids. In nucleotides, the CDR3 is TGTGCCAGCAGCCAAATATACGAGCAGTACTTC. Amino acid sequence: CASSQIYEQYF.

The J gene is TRBJ2-1, the V gene TRBV20-1; D may be TRBD2 (5 bases). The V gene's germline CDR1 is DFQATT and CDR2 SNEGSKA (reference sequence). This CDR3 spans 14 amino acids. Trimming shortened V by 3 bases and J by 6 bases, and 15 bases separated the two germline ends. The CDR3 protein is CSASDRRFRNEQFF. DNA of the CDR3: TGCAGTGCTAGTGATAGGAGGTTTCGCAATGAGCAGTTCTTC.

V and J are TRBV11-2 and TRBJ1-1; no clear D. This CDR3 spans 13 amino acids. Trimming removed 5 bases from V and 0 bases from J, with 7 bases in between. Germline CDR1 is SGHAT and CDR2 is FQNNGV. In nucleotides, the CDR3 is TGTGCCAGCAGCCCCTACCTGAACACTGAAGCTTTCTTT. Translated, it gives CASSPYLNTEAFF.

The chain employs TRBV7-8 and TRBJ2-5; 12 nucleotides line up with TRBD2. Losses at the gene ends were 2 bases for V and 9 bases for J; bases not matched to a gene: 10. The germline V gene encodes CDR1 SGHVS and CDR2 FQNEAQ. This CDR3 is 16 amino acids long. CDR3: CASSLTSTSGSRSQYF. CDR3 DNA: TGTGCCAGCAGCTTAACTTCGACTAGCGGGAGTCGGTCCCAGTACTTC.

V usage is TRBV7-9 and J usage is TRBJ2-7; 7 positions agree with TRBD1. Looked up from germline, CDR1 is SEHNR and CDR2 is FQNEAQ (reference sequence). The CDR3 has 14 residues. The V segment lost 4 bases and the J segment 2 bases; nucleotides outside the gene matches: 5. This CDR3 reads CASSWDSPAYEQYF. The DNA of the CDR3 is TGTGCCAGCAGCTGGGACAGCCCGGCCTACGAGCAGTACTTC.